This TCR beta chain was sequenced for a study of T-cell memory formation after mild COVID-19 (dated by TCRdb to about 2021). For context, the study as a whole: TCR sequence clusters from the two donors were largely donor specific. In a couple of donors, T-cell clones that expanded and contracted after mild COVID-19 were followed by sequencing TCRalpha and TCRbeta repertoires longitudinally. The cohort comprised two young, previously healthy adult volunteers, one female and one male.

TCRdb names Illumina NovaSeq 6000 as the instrument used. TCRalpha and TCRbeta cDNA libraries were constructed by 5'RACE with constant-segment primers, with sample barcodes and unique molecular identifiers being introduced. RNA was extracted from every sample with Trizol reagent. Amplification of the libraries took two PCR steps, and the second step added a second sample barcode plus Illumina TruSeq adapters. The libraries were sequenced on an Illumina NovaSeq using 2 x 150 bp paired-end reads. The authors' analysis ran thus. Demultiplexing of reads and collapsing into UMI-guided consensus sequences were performed with migec v1.2.7. With mixcr v2.1.11, UMI consensuses were aligned to TRA and TRB V and J templates and assembled into clonotypes. A clonotype was counted as expanded or contracted only if both edgeR and NoisET called the change significant, with noise models trained on biological replicates. For edgeR calls, the thresholds were a false discovery rate-adjusted p below 0.01 and a log2 fold-change of 1. As an exploratory analysis of dynamics, max-normalized trajectories of the 1000 most abundant clonotypes were examined with PCA combined with hierarchical clustering. The CD4 or CD8 phenotype of responding clones was assigned using the separately sequenced CD4+ and CD8+ repertoires. In-frame beta chains were kept once TCRdb had trimmed the public reads at Q25 with fastp and called clones with MiXCR. Every distinct CDR3 protein forms one entry, paired with its most common genes and DNA. The V and J calls shown here were made by TCRdb, not taken from the authors' results. In this sample the table shows approximately 150,000 distinct CDR3 sequences, less than 20% of which occur a single time. The ten largest account for about 2% of the sample.

On the study overall, not on this receptor specifically: Some responding clones were detected in pre-infection memory, which suggested that pre-existing cross-reactive memory T cells had joined the SARS-CoV-2 response. SARS-CoV-2 specificity of the second-wave clones peaking on day 37 was not confirmed. Contracting CD4+ clones were found mainly in CM and EM memory subsets, while CD8+ clones were enriched in EMRA. Only a couple of mild cases were covered in the study, and larger cohorts including severe cases with pre-infection samples were considered necessary. Clones that contracted from day 15 to 85 showed balanced CD4/CD8 phenotypes, whereas a second wave of clones that expanded from day 15 to 37 leaned towards CD4+.

In its sample, this clonotype was seen a few times. No cognate antigen has been identified for it. Per-base qualities were not stored, and no clone one base away is much larger. Ficoll-Paque density gradient centrifugation was the method used to isolate PBMCs. The sequencing sample was made of PBMCs or a T cell subset sorted from them (not recorded which). The clonotype was recovered from an adult woman who had mild COVID-19 (a few samples of this study predate the infection). The sample titles of this study are shuffled in the database, so cell type and time point are left out; the donor was told from shared clones.

The DNA sequence is TGTGCCAGCAGCGAGGGAAGGGGAAATCAGCCCCAGCATTTT. Translation gives CASSEGRGNQPQHF. Rearrangement joined TRBV6-1 to TRBJ1-5, and possibly TRBD1, on 5 matching bases. The junction carries 13 bases between V and J, which are trimmed by 6 bases and 4 bases respectively. Spanning cysteine to phenylalanine, the CDR3 consists of 14 amino acids. Left in the record is the CDR3 DNA by itself, 42 bases read in frame from the first base. Via the germline V gene, CDR1 is MNHNS and CDR2 SASEGT.